Shown below are 9 T cell receptor beta chains from a single sample sequenced in a study of blood T cell repertoires in COVID-19 (dated by TCRdb to 2020 to 2022). The protocol used for the library was the immunoSEQ multiplex PCR assay. TCRdb took this table from immuneACCESS and kept in-frame rearrangements with V and J called. Such tables lack part of the clones; where checked against another copy, unresolved V genes explain under half of the gap, and the rest is unexplained. This sample comprises approximately 150,000 clones, around 84% of them detected only once. The top ten clones comprise about 5.1% of the sample. Source material: peripheral blood. The source of these receptors is a human donor in a cohort sampled during active COVID-19.

The chain is built from TRBV6-1 and TRBJ1-1, with D hard to call. Trimming took off 3 bases at V and 6 bases at J, with 14 bases between the two ends. The V gene's germline CDR1 is MNHNS and CDR2 SASEGT. The CDR3 is made up of 14 amino acids. CDR3 sequence reads: CASSEGEGTAEAFF. CDR3 nucleotides: TGTGCCAGCAGTGAGGGTGAGGGTACCGCTGAAGCTTTCTTT.

The CDR3 loop reads CASSQGLAGTETQYF. CDR3 nucleotides: TGCGCCAGCAGCCAGGGACTAGCGGGGACGGAGACCCAGTACTTC. The chain is built from TRBV4-1 and TRBJ2-5, with 13 bases that match TRBD2. J gave up 5 bases and V 3 bases, and 3 bases lay outside the gene matches. Germline V lookup: CDR1 MGHRA, CDR2 YSYEKL. The CDR3 loop spans 15 amino acids.

The chain combines TRBV15 with TRBJ2-7, with D possibly matching TRBD1 (5 bases). The CDR3 spans 13 residues. The germline gives CDR1 LNHNV, CDR2 YYDKDF (reference sequence). Trimming left V 0 bases short and J 4 bases short, with 7 bases between. CDR3 sequence: CATSRDKGYEQYF. CDR3 DNA: TGTGCCACCAGCAGAGATAAGGGGTACGAGCAGTACTTC.

This clone was detected only once. The chain couples TRBV5-1 to TRBJ2-1, with D tentatively TRBD1 (5 bases). Germline V gene lookup returns CDR1 SGHRS and CDR2 YFSETQ. The ends were cut back, 1 base at V and 6 bases at J, with 17 bases in the middle. CDR3 length: 16 amino acids. The CDR3: CASSLIGADPGNEQFF. As DNA, the CDR3 is TGCGCCAGCAGCTTGATTGGGGCAGATCCGGGCAATGAGCAGTTCTTC.

The chain uses TRBV7-9 and TRBJ2-1, with TRBD2 as a possible D gene (6 bases). This CDR3 has 16 amino acids. V was pared by 2 bases and J by 0 bases, with 11 bases between. The germline CDR1 and CDR2 sequences are SEHNR and FQNEAQ (reference sequence). The CDR3 sequence: CASSLLIAVSYNEQFF. CDR3 in DNA: TGTGCCAGCAGCTTACTTATAGCGGTCTCCTACAATGAGCAGTTCTTC.

The rearrangement joins TRBV28 to TRBJ1-5, with TRBD1 matching 8 bases. Trimming cost V 5 bases and J 2 bases; bases outside gene matches: 5. Per the germline V gene, CDR1 is MDHEN and CDR2 is SYDVKM. This CDR3 has 15 residues. CDR3 coding DNA: TGTGCCAGCAGTCCCCTGACAGGGGGCAATCAGCCCCAGCATTTT. This translates into CASSPLTGGNQPQHF.

J is TRBJ2-1 and V is TRBV5-8; TRBD2 is a possible D gene (6 bases). The CDR3 is 16 amino acids. V lost 5 bases and J 12 bases, leaving 27 bases between the germline ends. From germline, CDR1 is SGHTS and CDR2 YDEGEE. CDR3 nucleotides: TGTGCCAGCAGACCGGGACTCACAACAACAATCTCCGGGCAGTTCTTC. Translated, it gives CASRPGLTTTISGQFF. The variable domain in full, completed from reference TRBV5-8 and TRBJ2-1, reads EAGVTQSPTHLIKTRGQQATLRCSPISGHTSVYWYQQALGLGLQFLLWYDEGEERNRGNFPPRFSGRQFPNYSSELNVNALELEDSALYLCASRPGLTTTISGQFFGPGTRLTVL.

The gene calls are TRBV10-3 and TRBJ2-7, with 8 bases aligning to TRBD2. The CDR3 runs to 16 residues. V was clipped by 4 bases and J by 4 bases; unmatched bases: 12. CDR1 is ENHRY and CDR2 is SYGVKD in the germline V gene. The CDR3 is CAISASNREGQYEQYV. Here the CDR3 DNA reads TGTGCCATCAGTGCCTCGAATCGGGAGGGCCAATACGAGCAGTACGTC.

The V gene is TRBV9, the J gene TRBJ2-5; 9 nucleotides agree with TRBD1. The germline V gene has CDR1 SGDLS and CDR2 YYNGEE. Trimming took 4 bases from V and 0 from J; bases not matched to a gene: 7. CDR3 length: 16 amino acids. The chain's CDR3 is CASSPRQGGYQETQYF. The CDR3 DNA reads TGTGCCAGCAGCCCTCGACAGGGGGGATACCAAGAGACCCAGTACTTC.